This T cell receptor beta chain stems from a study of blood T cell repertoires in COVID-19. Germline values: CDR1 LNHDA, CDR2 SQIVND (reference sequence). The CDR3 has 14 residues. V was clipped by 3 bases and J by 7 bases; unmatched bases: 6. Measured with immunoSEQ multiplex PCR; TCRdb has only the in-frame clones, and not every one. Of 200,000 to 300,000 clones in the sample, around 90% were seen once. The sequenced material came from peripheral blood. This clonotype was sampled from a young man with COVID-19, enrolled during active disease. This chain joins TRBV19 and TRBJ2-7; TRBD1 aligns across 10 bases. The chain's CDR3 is CASSMPGQGIEQYF. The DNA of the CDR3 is TGTGCCAGTAGTATGCCGGGACAGGGGATTGAGCAGTACTTC.